This T cell receptor (beta chain) appears in the sequencing data of a study of cytomegalovirus exposure and HLA in healthy donors. At the level of the study: Early released data had tens of millions of unique TCRs, all coming from HLA-typed donors. Study observations and caveats: Reported performance of the classifier showed diagnosis of cytomegalovirus status with high specificity and sensitivity.

The germline V gene encodes CDR1 GTSNPN and CDR2 SVGIG (reference sequence). The CDR3 spans 18 residues. V dropped 0 bases and J dropped 4; count of bases not matched to a gene: 10. This clone has just a few counts. Its antigen is not identified. When sampled, the donors appeared nominally healthy, though they likely had unrecorded immune exposures. PCR involved 60 Vbeta and 13 Jbeta primers. In the original workflow: There were around 80 million unique TCR beta chains by a later count, and 8.5 million to 14 million of them were shared. Clones were sequenced by immunoSEQ multiplex PCR, and TCRdb holds only the in-frame ones, with some missing. The V and J calls and the clone size are those of that table, but D and trimming were determined from the DNA. The repertoire has fewer than 150,000 clones, 78% of them found once; the top ten carry over 2.5%.

The chain employs TRBV30 and TRBJ1-6, with 9 bases that match TRBD1. The sequenced sample consisted of PBMCs. This TCR came from a male donor in good health and CMV-seronegative. The CDR3 loop is CAWSVKTRDREYNSPLHF. DNA for the CDR3: TGTGCCTGGAGTGTAAAAACTCGGGACAGGGAATATAATTCACCCCTCCACTTT. The full variable domain, with the rest looked up from reference TRBV30 and TRBJ1-6, is SQTIHQWPATLVQPVGSPLSLECTVEGTSNPNLYWYRQAAGRGLQLLFYSVGIGQISSEVPQNLSASRPQDRQFILSSKKLLLSDSGFYLCAWSVKTRDREYNSPLHFGNGTRLTVT.